This TCR beta chain was observed in a study of identical twins. The study, taken as a whole, reports: Beta out-of-frame sequences showed weaker excess sharing between twins.

Healthy Caucasian individuals made up all the donors. TCRdb called the 5' RACE reads again in MiXCR, with one record for every CDR3 protein. The table records 140,000 to 150,000 distinct CDR3 sequences, around 3.5% of them present only once. About this clonotype itself: The antigen remains unidentified. With a much larger clone just one base away, this may be a read error.

In germline, CDR1 is KGHSH, CDR2 LQKENI. The ends were cut back, 6 bases at V and 6 bases at J, with 15 bases in the middle. This CDR3 region has 13 residues. This chain links TRBV18 with TRBJ2-7; D is ambiguous. The sample was memory T cells sorted from blood. This receptor was obtained from a young man in good health. The CDR3 bases are TGTGCCAGCTCCACGCTCCAGGATGCCGAGCAGTACTTC. Protein: CASSTLQDAEQYF.